Each of the 5 T cell receptor beta chains below was sequenced from the same sample in a study of identical twins (dated by TCRdb to the mid-2010s). The receptor library was made with 5' RACE. Reads for this sample came from an Illumina HiSeq 2000. TCRdb reanalyzed the raw reads on its own, using fastp at Q25 for trimming and MiXCR for clone calling, and kept in-frame beta chains. Each entry is one CDR3 protein sequence, shown with its most common DNA and genes. Within this sample are some 1,700,000 distinct CDR3 sequences, with under 35% of them counted one time only. 0.25% to 0.3% of the sample is in the top ten clones. The sample comprised cord blood. Every receptor here comes from a newborn girl in good health.

The CDR3 nucleotides read TGCAGCGGGATCCGGGGGTCCGGCCGCCAACCGGAGGGCTACACCTTC. As protein: CSGIRGSGRQPEGYTF. The rearrangement joins TRBV29-1 to TRBJ1-2; D might be TRBD1 (5 bases). Germline V lookup: CDR1 SQVTM, CDR2 ANQGSEA. Trimming shortened V by 7 bases and J by 8 bases, and 29 bases separated the two germline ends. This CDR3 is built from 16 residues.

This clonotype appeared a few times. The gene calls are TRBV2 and TRBJ2-5, with 7 positions matching TRBD1. The germline V gene encodes CDR1 SNHLY and CDR2 FYNNEI. The CDR3 loop spans 14 amino acids. V lost 3 bases to trimming and J lost 0 bases; unmatched junction nucleotides: 1. The CDR3 sequence is CASSETGYQETQYF. The CDR3 DNA reads as TGTGCCAGCAGTGAGACAGGGTACCAAGAGACCCAGTACTTC.

The genes are TRBV5-5 and TRBJ2-3; the D is unclear. This CDR3 spans 13 amino acids. V shed 10 bases and J shed 3 bases, with 15 bases lying between them. CDR1 is SGHKS and CDR2 is YYEKEE in the germline V gene (reference sequence). CDR3 amino acids: CAGGPRPTDTQYF. CDR3 DNA: TGTGCCGGTGGGCCCCGACCGACAGATACGCAGTATTTT. Combining the CDR3 with reference TRBV5-5 and TRBJ2-3 gives the whole variable domain DAGVTQSPTHLIKTRGQQVTLRCSPISGHKSVSWYQQVLGQGPQFIFQYYEKEERGRGNFPDRFSARQFPNYSSELNVNALLLGDSALYLCAGGPRPTDTQYFGPGTRLTVL.

This clonotype was counted a few times. The rearrangement joins TRBV6-5 to TRBJ2-3; no definite D call. The length of the CDR3 is 22 residues. V lost 0 bases and J lost 2, with 30 bases in between. Germline V gene sequence: CDR1 MNHEY, CDR2 SVGAGI. The CDR3 reads CASSYSSVGFEYEPRVTDTQYF. In DNA form, the CDR3 reads TGTGCCAGCAGTTACTCTTCAGTGGGCTTTGAATACGAACCCCGAGTCACAGATACGCAGTATTTT.

In this sample, this clonotype turned up many times. V gene TRBV7-9 combines with J gene TRBJ2-3; a weak D match, TRBD1 (6 bases). This CDR3 comprises 15 residues. Germline V gene lookup returns CDR1 SEHNR and CDR2 FQNEAQ (reference sequence). Trimming took 0 bases from V and 4 from J, leaving 11 bases between them. The chain's CDR3 is CASSLAQGGADTQYF. The DNA of the CDR3 is TGTGCCAGCAGCTTAGCGCAAGGGGGAGCAGATACGCAGTATTTT.